This entry features one T cell receptor (beta chain) sequence. Antigen unknown. This sample is part of a study of OX40 agonist ivuxolimab in advanced cancers. Study in general: The group had a mean age of roughly 65 years, ranged from about 20 to 85, and was roughly 80% male.

Study findings and constraints: Antigen targets of the expanded peripheral T cells went undetermined.

Repertoires were generated with immunoSEQ multiplex PCR, while TCRdb's copy carries only in-frame clones and drops some. This table has 60,000 to 65,000 clones, about 90% appearing once. Germline V gives CDR1 MGHRA, CDR2 YSYEKL. CDR3 size: 14 residues. After removal of 6 bases from V and 8 bases from J, the junction contained 9 bases not matched to a gene. The sample in question was CD4+ or CD8+ T cells sorted from blood, obtained in a trial of the OX40 agonist ivuxolimab. The gene calls are TRBV4-1 and TRBJ1-4; 7 nucleotides agree with TRBD1. The receptor comes from an adult with an advanced solid tumor such as melanoma, head and neck, liver or kidney cancer. CDR3 nucleotide sequence: TGCGCCAGCAGTCGACAGGGAGTGGAGGAAAAACTGTTTTTT. It specifies CASSRQGVEEKLFF.